What follows are 30 T cell receptor beta chains derived from one specimen sequenced in a study of blood T cell repertoires in COVID-19. The assay was immunoSEQ multiplex PCR, and TCRdb's table has in-frame clones only and misses some. The table includes roughly 150,000 clones, about four fifths detected once. The sequencing input was peripheral blood. The receptors were gathered from a man in his sixties with acute or convalescent COVID-19.

This clone was seen a handful of times. The rearrangement joins TRBV6-5 to TRBJ2-7; 10 positions match TRBD2. V gave up 4 bases and J gave up 5 bases; unmatched junction bases: 8. The length of the CDR3 is 15 residues. Germline lookup yields CDR1 MNHEY and CDR2 SVGAGI. CDR3 sequence (DNA): TGTGCCAGCAGTTTAATTCTAGCGGGAGATCACGAGCAGTACTTC. Translating gives CASSLILAGDHEQYF.

The chain links TRBV19 to TRBJ2-1; TRBD1 aligns across 10 bases. The CDR3 spans 13 residues. V was clipped by 8 bases and J by 7 bases; unmatched bases: 5. Germline CDR1 is LNHDA and CDR2 is SQIVND (reference sequence). CDR3 sequence: CASRDRGSNEQFF. The DNA of the CDR3 is TGTGCCAGTCGGGACAGGGGCTCTAATGAGCAGTTCTTC.

The chain joins TRBV19 to TRBJ2-2; 10 positions agree with TRBD1. V lost 1 base and J lost 6; bases outside the gene matches: 2. This CDR3 comprises 15 residues. The germline V gene encodes CDR1 LNHDA and CDR2 SQIVND (reference sequence). The CDR3 spells CASSIGQGAAGELFF. CDR3 in DNA: TGTGCCAGTAGTATAGGACAGGGGGCGGCCGGGGAGCTGTTTTTT.

The rearrangement uses TRBV7-6 and TRBJ2-2; no reliable D call. CDR1 and CDR2 (germline): SGHVS, FNYEAQ. V dropped 0 bases and J dropped 0 bases, with 2 bases sitting between them. The length of the CDR3 is 14 residues. The CDR3 spells CASSLATNTGELFF. The CDR3, as DNA: TGTGCCAGCAGCTTAGCTACGAACACCGGGGAGCTGTTTTTT.

The rearrangement uses TRBV4-1 and TRBJ2-7; 8 nucleotides match TRBD2. The CDR3 sequence is 15 residues long. CDR1 and CDR2 from the germline V gene are MGHRA and YSYEKL. The trim removed 7 bases at V and 8 bases at J, leaving 16 bases unmatched. CDR3 region: CASTDRSAGVSKQYF. The DNA of the CDR3 is TGCGCCAGCACCGACCGGTCAGCGGGAGTGAGCAAGCAGTACTTC.

The chain is built from TRBV4-3 and TRBJ1-1; TRBD1 matches at 7 bases. V lost 5 bases and J lost 2; bases outside the gene matches: 8. This CDR3 has 15 amino acids. Per germline, CDR1 LGHNA and CDR2 YSLEER. The CDR3 region has the DNA TGCGCCAGCAGCAGAGGGACAGCTGACAACACTGAAGCTTTCTTT. As protein: CASSRGTADNTEAFF.

The gene calls are TRBV6-5 and TRBJ2-7; 7 nucleotides match TRBD1. With 6 bases clipped from V and 6 bases from J, the junction kept 14 bases outside the gene matches. CDR3 length equals 15 residues. Germline V gene sequence: CDR1 MNHEY, CDR2 SVGAGI. The CDR3 spells CASRGPGTARGEQYF. The CDR3 DNA is TGTGCCAGCAGGGGTCCCGGGACAGCCAGAGGCGAGCAGTACTTC.

The gene calls are TRBV29-1 and TRBJ2-7; 12 bases map to TRBD1. From germline, CDR1 is SQVTM and CDR2 ANQGSEA. The CDR3 extends over 16 amino acids. The V and J ends lost 6 bases and 4 bases, in that order; junction bases with no gene match: 13. CDR3 residues: CSVPSVSGQGAYEQYF. DNA of the CDR3: TGCAGCGTCCCGTCCGTCTCGGGACAGGGGGCTTACGAGCAGTACTTC.

The chain has TRBV6-5 and TRBJ2-2; D gene unclear. The germline CDR1 and CDR2 sequences are MNHEY and SVGAGI. V dropped 3 bases and J dropped 5 bases, with 4 bases sitting between them. This CDR3 contains 12 residues. The CDR3 loop reads CASSYSTGELFF. The CDR3 DNA is TGTGCCAGCAGTTATTCGACCGGGGAGCTGTTTTTT.

V is TRBV6-5 and J is TRBJ1-2; D is possibly TRBD1 (6 bases). V gave up 7 bases and J gave up 8 bases, with 20 bases separating them. The CDR3 length is 14 residues. The germline V gene has CDR1 MNHEY and CDR2 SVGAGI. The DNA of the CDR3 is TGTGCCAGCACCAACAACAGGGACGTCGGGGGCTACACCTTC. This encodes CASTNNRDVGGYTF.

The chain couples TRBV20-1 to TRBJ2-3, with 7 nucleotides matching TRBD2. Germline loops: CDR1 DFQATT, CDR2 SNEGSKA (reference sequence). CDR3 length: 14 residues. Unmatched junction bases numbered 11, after V lost 3 bases and J lost 8 bases. The CDR3 sequence is CSASTAGDPGTQYF. DNA for the CDR3: TGCAGTGCTAGTACGGCGGGGGACCCGGGTACGCAGTATTTT.

V gene TRBV6-4 combines with J gene TRBJ2-1; 14 positions agree with TRBD2. Germline V gives CDR1 MRHNA, CDR2 SNTAGT. The CDR3 loop spans 18 amino acids. V lost 5 bases to trimming and J lost 5 bases; unmatched junction nucleotides: 11. The CDR3 spells CASSLGLAGGSLDNEQFF. In nucleotides, the CDR3 is TGTGCCAGCAGTCTCGGACTAGCGGGGGGCTCCTTGGACAATGAGCAGTTCTTC.

The rearrangement joins TRBV4-2 to TRBJ2-5; 11 bases match TRBD2. The CDR3 length is 15 residues. From germline, CDR1 is LGHNA and CDR2 YNFKEQ. With V trimmed by 3 bases and J by 6 bases, 6 bases remained unmatched. The CDR3 DNA sequence: TGTGCCAGCAGCCAGATAGCGGGGGGGCAAAAGACCCAGTACTTC. Its translation: CASSQIAGGQKTQYF.

This clone was recorded a few times. The chain recombines TRBV15 with TRBJ1-6, with D possibly matching TRBD1 (6 bases). Trimming took 0 bases from V and 7 from J, leaving 13 bases between them. The CDR3 totals 16 residues. Germline CDR1 reads LNHNV; CDR2 reads YYDKDF (reference sequence). The CDR3 spells CATSREGGPTNSPLHF. The CDR3 bases are TGTGCCACCAGCAGAGAGGGGGGGCCGACAAATTCACCCCTCCACTTT.

The chain combines TRBV11-1 with TRBJ2-2; 9 bases align to TRBD1. The germline CDR1 and CDR2 sequences are SGHAT and FQDESV (reference sequence). There are 14 residues in the CDR3. V trimming: 5 bases; J trimming: 5 bases; junction bases outside the gene matches: 3. CDR3 sequence: CASSQGQGTGELFF. CDR3 nucleotide sequence: TGTGCCAGCAGCCAGGGACAGGGAACCGGGGAGCTGTTTTTT.

The chain recombines TRBV12-3 or TRBV12-4 with TRBJ2-7, with TRBD1 matching over 7 bases. The CDR3 has 12 residues. The trim removed 6 bases at V and 8 bases at J, leaving 7 bases unmatched. DNA for the CDR3: TGTGCCAGCAGCACACCGACAGGGAAGCAGTACTTC. Translating it yields CASSTPTGKQYF.

In this sample, this clone turned up a few times. The gene calls are TRBV5-6 and TRBJ2-3; possible D gene TRBD1, 6 bases. V lost 2 bases and J lost 1, with 11 bases in between. Germline-derived CDR1 and CDR2 are SGHDT and YYEEEE. The CDR3 loop spans 15 amino acids. The CDR3 region has the DNA TGTGCCAGCAGCTTCGATAGGACAGGCACAGATACGCAGTATTTT. Translating gives CASSFDRTGTDTQYF.

The gene calls are TRBV19 and TRBJ1-2; D is perhaps TRBD1 (6 bases). This CDR3 has 14 amino acids. Trimming pared 6 bases from V and 5 bases from J, leaving 16 bases between. Germline assignment: CDR1 LNHDA and CDR2 SQIVND (reference sequence). The CDR3 loop reads CASSSGASGYGYTF. The CDR3, as DNA: TGTGCCAGTAGCTCAGGGGCAAGTGGGTATGGCTACACCTTC.

The chain recombines TRBV30 with TRBJ1-2; 8 bases line up with TRBD1. The CDR3 loop spans 12 amino acids. V lost 3 bases and J lost 9; bases outside the gene matches: 6. The V gene's germline CDR1 is GTSNPN and CDR2 SVGIG (reference sequence). For the CDR3, the DNA is TGTGCCTGGAGCTCAGGGGGCTCTAGCTACACCTTC. Protein sequence: CAWSSGGSSYTF. Combining the CDR3 with reference TRBV30 and TRBJ1-2 gives the whole variable domain SQTIHQWPATLVQPVGSPLSLECTVEGTSNPNLYWYRQAAGRGLQLLFYSVGIGQISSEVPQNLSASRPQDRQFILSSKKLLLSDSGFYLCAWSSGGSSYTFGSGTRLTVV.

The rearrangement uses TRBV5-1 and TRBJ1-1, with 7 bases that match TRBD1. Losses at the gene ends were 4 bases for V and 7 bases for J; bases not matched to a gene: 7. The length of the CDR3 is 13 residues. Germline V gene data show CDR1 as SGHRS and CDR2 as YFSETQ. The CDR3 DNA reads TGCGCCAGCAGCGTCGACAGGGAATATGAAGCTTTCTTT. Its translation is CASSVDREYEAFF.

This clone was seen only a few times. The chain uses TRBV5-1 and TRBJ1-2; 11 positions match TRBD1. The J segment lost 5 bases and the V segment lost 4 bases, leaving 7 bases of the junction unmatched. The CDR3 spans 15 residues. Germline CDR1 and CDR2: SGHRS and YFSETQ. This chain's CDR3 is CASSPGTGGGYGYTF. In DNA form, the CDR3 reads TGCGCCAGCAGCCCCGGGACAGGGGGAGGTTATGGCTACACCTTC.

CDR3 in DNA: TGTGCCAGCACCCTAGGGGTGGGAACTGAAGCTTTCTTT. This sequence encodes CASTLGVGTEAFF. V is TRBV27 and J is TRBJ1-1; TRBD1 might be the D (5 bases). Germline CDR1 and CDR2: MNHEY and SMNVEV (reference sequence). V lost 7 bases and J lost 5, with 14 bases in between. The CDR3 covers 13 residues.

This chain uses TRBV5-1 with TRBJ2-3; 11 bases are a match to TRBD2. Germline values: CDR1 SGHRS, CDR2 YFSETQ. J gave up 11 bases and V 0 bases, and 8 bases lay outside the gene matches. The CDR3 is 15 residues long. The CDR3 loop reads CASSLGLAGLERQYF. The CDR3 DNA sequence: TGCGCCAGCAGCTTGGGACTAGCGGGACTGGAGAGGCAGTATTTT.

V is TRBV6-5 and J is TRBJ1-1, with a tentative D call TRBD1 (5 bases). V lost 7 bases to trimming and J lost 10 bases, with 22 bases between them. Germline V gene data show CDR1 as MNHEY and CDR2 as SVGAGI. The length of the CDR3 is 14 residues. The DNA for the CDR3 is TGTGCCAGCACCCGAGGAGGGGCGGGGGTTTCAGCTTTCTTT. Residues: CASTRGGAGVSAFF.

This rearrangement joins TRBV28 to TRBJ1-4; 8 nucleotides line up with TRBD1. This CDR3 region has 15 residues. Unmatched junction bases numbered 7, after V lost 3 bases and J lost 7 bases. Germline V gene lookup returns CDR1 MDHEN and CDR2 SYDVKM. The CDR3 region has the DNA TGTGCCAGCAGTTTCGCAGGGGGCGCTTCTGAAAAACTGTTTTTT. Amino acids: CASSFAGGASEKLFF.

This sequence joins TRBV6-5 and TRBJ2-7, with D unclear. The CDR3 runs 12 residues. Germline CDR1 is MNHEY and CDR2 is SVGAGI. Trimming shortened V by 8 bases and J by 5 bases, and 13 bases separated the two germline ends. This chain's CDR3 is CASQALSNEQYF. The CDR3 region has the DNA TGTGCCAGCCAAGCCCTCTCTAACGAGCAGTACTTC.

This clone was counted between two and nine times. V and J are TRBV5-1 and TRBJ1-4; a possible D gene is TRBD1 (6 bases). V was clipped by 1 base and J by 4 bases, with 11 bases between them. The CDR3 is 15 residues long. Germline V CDR1 and CDR2: SGHRS, YFSETQ. The CDR3 DNA follows: TGCGCCAGCAGCTTGTGGGGGGGCGATAATGAAAAACTGTTTTTT. Amino acids: CASSLWGGDNEKLFF.

This clone showed up just a few times. The chain links TRBV5-1 to TRBJ1-5, with D unclear. The V gene's germline CDR1 is SGHRS and CDR2 YFSETQ. The length of the CDR3 is 15 residues. The V end was cut by 5 bases, the J end by 3 bases, with 15 bases between. This CDR3 is CASRPEPGDNQPQHF. The CDR3 DNA follows: TGCGCCAGCAGACCAGAGCCGGGAGACAATCAGCCCCAGCATTTT.

The gene calls are TRBV24-1 and TRBJ1-5, with D possibly TRBD1 on 5 matching bases. V gave up 4 bases and J gave up 6 bases, with 18 bases separating them. Germline CDR1 reads KGHDR; CDR2 reads SFDVKD. This CDR3 region has 16 residues. The CDR3 loop reads CATSDPSLGAGQPQHF. CDR3 DNA sequence: TGTGCCACCAGTGACCCGTCCCTAGGGGCAGGTCAGCCCCAGCATTTT.

This CDR3 is CASRALTEQYF. CDR3 bases: TGTGCCAGCAGGGCTTTAACGGAGCAGTACTTC. The chain carries TRBV28 and TRBJ2-7, with D hard to call. The CDR3 is made up of 11 amino acids. Germline CDR1 reads MDHEN; CDR2 reads SYDVKM. V dropped 6 bases and J dropped 7 bases, with 10 bases sitting between them.